This T cell receptor (beta chain) was captured by sequencing in a study of identifying expanded T cells in peripheral blood. This table comes from immunoSEQ multiplex PCR, and its TCRdb copy is limited to in-frame clones, with some not included. The sample comprises some 97,000 clones, over 75% of which are singletons, and about 5.5% rests with the top ten. The sequencing input was blood. This TCR came from a person between 18 and 70 years old in good health.

CDR3 in DNA: TGTGCCTCAACAGGGGCAACTAATGAAAAACTGTTTTTT. Its protein is CASTGATNEKLFF. This sequence joins TRBV30 and TRBJ1-4; TRBD1 aligns across 7 bases. This CDR3 comprises 13 residues. J lost 0 bases, V lost 7 bases, and 2 bases had no gene match. The germline CDR1 and CDR2 sequences are GTSNPN and SVGIG (reference sequence). The full variable domain, its missing parts supplied by reference TRBV30 and TRBJ1-4, is SQTIHQWPATLVQPVGSPLSLECTVEGTSNPNLYWYRQAAGRGLQLLFYSVGIGQISSEVPQNLSASRPQDRQFILSSKKLLLSDSGFYLCASTGATNEKLFFGSGTQLSVL.